Shown below are 29 T cell receptor beta chains from a single sample sequenced in a study of cytomegalovirus exposure and HLA in healthy donors. The PCR used 60 Vbeta and 13 Jbeta primers. Clones were read by immunoSEQ multiplex PCR, and TCRdb kept only the in-frame ones, dropping some. Here the sample spans over 110,000 clones, roughly 78% being singletons. Material for sequencing was PBMCs. Every receptor here comes from a female donor in good health and CMV-seronegative.

The CDR3 region is CASTLIQGLYYGYTF. The DNA of the CDR3 is TGTGCCAGCACCCTAATACAGGGGCTCTACTATGGCTACACCTTC. V and J are TRBV6-6 and TRBJ1-2, with 7 positions matching TRBD1. V shed 7 bases, J shed 3 bases, and the junction held 11 bases outside the gene matches. The CDR3 has 15 amino acids. Germline V CDR1 and CDR2: MNHNY, SVGAGI (reference sequence).

The V and J genes are TRBV5-4 and TRBJ2-5, with D perhaps TRBD1 (7 bases). With 1 base removed from V and 2 bases from J, the gap between germline ends came to 18 bases. The CDR3 is 17 amino acids. Germline lookup yields CDR1 SGHNT and CDR2 YYREEE (reference sequence). CDR3 nucleotide sequence: TGTGCCAGCAGCTTGAGGGGGCGGAGGGGCGGTCAAGAGACCCAGTACTTC. This encodes CASSLRGRRGGQETQYF.

V and J are TRBV27 and TRBJ2-7; perhaps TRBD1 as D (6 bases). The CDR3 is 14 amino acids. Trimming took off 5 bases at V and 2 bases at J, with 13 bases between the two ends. Germline V gene lookup returns CDR1 MNHEY and CDR2 SMNVEV (reference sequence). CDR3 coding DNA: TGTGCCAGCAGTATCCGACAGGCCCCCTACGAGCAGTACTTC. This codes for CASSIRQAPYEQYF.

This clone was picked up a small number of times. The J gene is TRBJ2-2, the V gene TRBV19; D gene unclear. The CDR3 has 15 residues. V lost 6 bases to trimming and J lost 4 bases, with 15 bases between them. CDR1 is LNHDA, CDR2 SQIVND, per germline (reference sequence). The CDR3 reads CASRLRLPGTGELFF. The CDR3, as DNA: TGTGCCAGTAGACTTCGGCTACCGGGCACCGGGGAGCTGTTTTTT.

This sequence joins TRBV5-1 and TRBJ1-5; the D gene is possibly TRBD1 (6 bases). V was cut by 5 bases and J by 4 bases, with 10 bases left in between. This CDR3 comprises 13 residues. Germline CDR1 and CDR2: SGHRS and YFSETQ. This chain's CDR3 is CASSLDSNQPQHF. The CDR3 nucleotides read TGCGCCAGCAGTCTGGACAGTAATCAGCCCCAGCATTTT.

The chain carries TRBV30 and TRBJ2-1, with TRBD1 as a possible D gene (6 bases). CDR3 length: 15 amino acids. With 3 bases removed from V and 0 bases from J, the gap between germline ends came to 12 bases. From germline, CDR1 is GTSNPN and CDR2 SVGIG (reference sequence). CDR3 nucleotides: TGTGCCTGGAGCGCTGGACAGAGCTCCTACAATGAGCAGTTCTTC. Residues: CAWSAGQSSYNEQFF. The full variable domain, completed using reference TRBV30 and TRBJ2-1, is SQTIHQWPATLVQPVGSPLSLECTVEGTSNPNLYWYRQAAGRGLQLLFYSVGIGQISSEVPQNLSASRPQDRQFILSSKKLLLSDSGFYLCAWSAGQSSYNEQFFGPGTRLTVL.

The J gene is TRBJ2-1, the V gene TRBV7-9; TRBD1 aligns across 7 bases. V lost 6 bases, J lost 0 bases, and 11 bases stayed unmatched. The CDR3 consists of 17 residues. The germline CDR1 and CDR2 sequences are SEHNR and FQNEAQ (reference sequence). The DNA for the CDR3 is TGTGCCAGCAGTTCTCCAGGGGGTGGGAGCTCCTACAATGAGCAGTTCTTC. The encoded protein is CASSSPGGGSSYNEQFF.

The J gene is TRBJ2-5, the V gene TRBV19; maybe TRBD2 (6 bases). Germline CDR1 and CDR2: LNHDA and SQIVND (reference sequence). The CDR3 is 16 residues long. The V and J ends lost 5 bases and 5 bases respectively, with 21 bases between them. CDR3 region: CASSSSGLRDRETQYF. For the CDR3, the DNA is TGTGCCAGTAGTTCCTCGGGACTTAGGGATCGGGAGACCCAGTACTTC.

This clone showed up just a few times. The V and J genes are TRBV6-5 and TRBJ2-5; 7 nucleotides match TRBD2. CDR3 length: 14 residues. The V segment lost 10 bases and the J segment 1 base; nucleotides outside the gene matches: 9. Germline V CDR1 and CDR2: MNHEY, SVGAGI. CDR3 DNA: TGTGCCACTAGTGACGGCGGGGGCCAAGAGACCCAGTACTTC. This codes for CATSDGGGQETQYF.

V is TRBV27 and J is TRBJ2-1; 13 nucleotides match TRBD2. CDR1 is MNHEY and CDR2 is SMNVEV in the germline V gene (reference sequence). The CDR3 is 17 amino acids. With V trimmed by 3 bases and J by 9 bases, 11 bases remained unmatched. The CDR3 spells CASSFLSWTSGSGEQFF. The CDR3, as DNA: TGTGCCAGCAGTTTCCTTTCGTGGACTAGCGGGAGTGGTGAGCAGTTCTTC.

The rearrangement uses TRBV2 and TRBJ2-7; D is perhaps TRBD1 (6 bases). Germline V gene data show CDR1 as SNHLY and CDR2 as FYNNEI. The CDR3 contains 17 residues. The V end lost 3 bases, the J end lost 1 base, and 19 bases lay between the germline ends. CDR3 sequence (DNA): TGTGCCAGCAGTGATCTCATTAACAGGGTCGGGTCCTACGAGCAGTACTTC. Amino acids: CASSDLINRVGSYEQYF.

The CDR3: CASSYGQSNTEAFF. CDR3 nucleotide sequence: TGCGCCAGCAGTTATGGACAGAGTAACACTGAAGCTTTCTTT. This chain connects TRBV5-1 to TRBJ1-1; weak D call: TRBD1 (6 bases). There are 14 residues in the CDR3. Deletions cut 5 bases from V and 2 bases from J, with 13 bases between. From germline, CDR1 is SGHRS and CDR2 YFSETQ.

The chain is built from TRBV5-1 and TRBJ2-1, with a possible D match to TRBD2 (6 bases). The V gene lost 0 bases and the J gene lost 2 bases, with 9 bases spanning the gap. The CDR3 sequence is 15 residues long. Germline CDR1 SGHRS, CDR2 YFSETQ. The CDR3 DNA sequence: TGCGCCAGCAGCTTGGGCGGGATCCCCTACAATGAGCAGTTCTTC. Amino acids: CASSLGGIPYNEQFF.

The chain has TRBV5-1 and TRBJ2-7; the match to TRBD1 covers 9 bases. Germline loops: CDR1 SGHRS, CDR2 YFSETQ. V dropped 5 bases and J dropped 4; count of bases not matched to a gene: 13. The CDR3 consists of 16 residues. The CDR3 here is CASSHGTGKTRYEQYF. CDR3 coding DNA: TGCGCCAGCAGTCACGGGACAGGGAAAACCCGGTACGAGCAGTACTTC.

The rearrangement uses TRBV4-1 and TRBJ2-3; possible D gene TRBD2, 6 bases. V gave up 4 bases and J gave up 0 bases, with 14 bases separating them. Germline lookup yields CDR1 MGHRA and CDR2 YSYEKL. This CDR3 spans 16 amino acids. This CDR3 reads CASSRDAGSSTDTQYF. CDR3 nucleotides: TGCGCCAGCAGCCGGGACGCGGGGTCTAGCACAGATACGCAGTATTTT.

This clone was seen once. This chain connects TRBV2 to TRBJ1-5; D is perhaps TRBD1 (5 bases). The V end was cut by 3 bases, the J end by 13 bases, with 13 bases between. Germline loops: CDR1 SNHLY, CDR2 FYNNEI. The CDR3 runs to 12 residues. CDR3 amino acids: CASSDLGQGQHF. CDR3 nucleotide sequence: TGTGCCAGCAGTGATTTAGGGCAGGGACAGCATTTT.

This clone has just a few counts. V and J are TRBV7-8 and TRBJ1-1, with 7 bases lining up with TRBD1. The CDR3 contains 17 residues. J was trimmed by 5 bases and V by 3 bases; bases with no gene match: 15. Germline-derived CDR1 and CDR2 are SGHVS and FQNEAQ. This CDR3 is CASSFQYRDRIGTEAFF. The CDR3 DNA reads TGTGCCAGCAGCTTCCAATACCGGGACAGAATTGGGACTGAAGCTTTCTTT.

The V call is TRBV7-2, the J call TRBJ2-3, with D possibly TRBD1 on 5 matching bases. The CDR3 is 14 amino acids. V shed 3 bases and J shed 2 bases, with 9 bases lying between them. Germline V lookup: CDR1 SGHTA, CDR2 FQGNSA. The CDR3 sequence: CASSFRVYTDTQYF. DNA for the CDR3: TGTGCCAGCAGCTTCAGGGTCTACACAGATACGCAGTATTTT.

The genes are TRBV28 and TRBJ2-4, with 9 positions matching TRBD1. The CDR3 consists of 16 residues. CDR1 MDHEN and CDR2 SYDVKM come from the germline V gene. V shed 5 bases and J 6 bases; nucleotides not matched to a gene: 11. CDR3 bases: TGTGCCAGCAGTCCATGGGACAGGGAGAGGGGAAACATTCAGTACTTC. Amino acids: CASSPWDRERGNIQYF.

The chain carries TRBV4-3 and TRBJ2-2; 10 bases align to TRBD2. Germline V gives CDR1 LGHNA, CDR2 YSLEER. This CDR3 spans 16 amino acids. With V trimmed by 4 bases and J by 7 bases, 9 bases remained unmatched. CDR3 sequence reads: CASSPYPAGGSGELFF. Written as DNA, the CDR3 is TGCGCCAGCAGCCCCTATCCAGCGGGGGGGAGCGGGGAGCTGTTTTTT.

This clone was recorded once. CDR3 nucleotides: TGCAGCGTTGCTAGGACACAGAACACTGAAGCTTTCTTT. It yields the protein CSVARTQNTEAFF. The gene calls are TRBV29-1 and TRBJ1-1; a possible D gene is TRBD1 (5 bases). CDR1 is SQVTM, CDR2 ANQGSEA, per germline. With 4 bases removed from V and 1 base from J, the gap between germline ends came to 10 bases. This CDR3 region has 13 residues.

The CDR3 region has the DNA TGTGCCAGCAGTTTTGAACGGGGCACAGATACGCAGTATTTT. This translates into CASSFERGTDTQYF. The rearrangement uses TRBV6-1 and TRBJ2-3; the D is unclear. Trimming pared 5 bases from V and 1 base from J, leaving 10 bases between. From germline, CDR1 is MNHNS and CDR2 SASEGT. This CDR3 has 14 residues.

This clone occurred once. The chain uses TRBV5-5 and TRBJ1-2, with 7 positions matching TRBD1. The CDR3 is 14 amino acids. Germline loops: CDR1 SGHKS, CDR2 YYEKEE (reference sequence). With V trimmed by 3 bases and J by 2 bases, 4 bases remained unmatched. DNA of the CDR3: TGTGCCAGCAGCTATCAGGGGGAAAACTATGGCTACACCTTC. This sequence encodes CASSYQGENYGYTF.

The V and J genes are TRBV9 and TRBJ2-1; 7 nucleotides line up with TRBD2. Germline trimming cut 3 bases from V and 8 bases from J; bases unmatched to any gene: 23. The CDR3 runs to 19 residues. Per the germline V gene, CDR1 is SGDLS and CDR2 is YYNGEE. The chain's CDR3 is CASSASMGGRAPSWYEQFF. In DNA form, the CDR3 reads TGTGCCAGCAGCGCCTCCATGGGGGGGAGGGCACCATCGTGGTATGAGCAGTTCTTC.

This clone was seen a handful of times. The genes are TRBV6-5 and TRBJ1-2; TRBD1 matches 7 bases. Per germline, CDR1 MNHEY and CDR2 SVGAGI. The CDR3 loop spans 14 amino acids. V trimming: 6 bases; J trimming: 4 bases; junction bases outside the gene matches: 8. The CDR3 sequence: CASREDRTSYGYTF. The CDR3 DNA reads TGTGCCAGCAGGGAGGACAGGACGTCCTATGGCTACACCTTC.

The rearrangement joins TRBV5-6 to TRBJ2-7; 8 bases map to TRBD1. The CDR3 runs 15 residues. Trimming at V came to 4 bases and at J to 3 bases, leaving 9 bases not matched to a gene. The germline gives CDR1 SGHDT, CDR2 YYEEEE. CDR3 region: CASSQRTGSNYEQYF. The DNA of the CDR3 is TGTGCCAGCAGCCAACGGACAGGGAGTAACTACGAGCAGTACTTC.

This sequence joins TRBV5-1 and TRBJ2-5; 7 nucleotides align to TRBD2. Germline V gene sequence: CDR1 SGHRS, CDR2 YFSETQ. The CDR3 runs 14 residues. Trimming at V came to 7 bases and at J to 5 bases, leaving 11 bases not matched to a gene. CDR3 sequence (DNA): TGCGCCAGCGCCCCTAGCGGTGAATGGGAGACCCAGTACTTC. Translation gives CASAPSGEWETQYF.

The chain has TRBV11-2 and TRBJ1-2; D unresolved. Germline CDR1 reads SGHAT; CDR2 reads FQNNGV. The V end was cut by 3 bases, the J end by 2 bases, with 10 bases between. This CDR3 is built from 14 residues. The CDR3 nucleotides are TGTGCCAGCAGCTTCGCGGGCCAGAACTATGGCTACACCTTC. Translated, it gives CASSFAGQNYGYTF.

The gene calls are TRBV18 and TRBJ2-5, with 9 bases that match TRBD2. The J call could be wrong; TRBJ2-7 is a better fit for the DNA end. The CDR3 has 16 amino acids. Looked up from germline, CDR1 is KGHSH and CDR2 is LQKENI. The CDR3 bases are TGTGCCAGCTCACCCGACGTGAGCGGGAGGACGTACGAGCAGTACTTC. Translating it yields CASSPDVSGRTYEQYF.